The clone carrying this T cell receptor beta chain was found once. Its antigen remains unidentified. The data derive from a study of cytomegalovirus exposure and HLA in healthy donors. The CDR3 contains 14 residues. V lost 2 bases to trimming and J lost 0 bases, with 7 bases between them. The V gene's germline CDR1 is MNHEY and CDR2 SVGAGI. Data came from immunoSEQ multiplex PCR; TCRdb stores just in-frame clones and leaves some out. The sample consists of some 240,000 clones, 86% of them appearing once. General study findings and limits: First-cohort TCR clusters were later found to tend to co-occur in the 120 or so validation repertoires. Cytomegalovirus association was listed for 164 TCR beta chains. It was reportedly the case that the classifier diagnosed cytomegalovirus status with high specificity and sensitivity.

This TCR was sampled from a woman between 25 and 40 years old in good health and CMV-seropositive. The chain employs TRBV6-5 and TRBJ2-5, with D possibly being TRBD2 (6 bases). Sequences were obtained from PBMCs. CDR3 protein: CASSYASDQETQYF. CDR3 nucleotide sequence: TGTGCCAGCAGTTACGCTAGCGACCAAGAGACCCAGTACTTC.